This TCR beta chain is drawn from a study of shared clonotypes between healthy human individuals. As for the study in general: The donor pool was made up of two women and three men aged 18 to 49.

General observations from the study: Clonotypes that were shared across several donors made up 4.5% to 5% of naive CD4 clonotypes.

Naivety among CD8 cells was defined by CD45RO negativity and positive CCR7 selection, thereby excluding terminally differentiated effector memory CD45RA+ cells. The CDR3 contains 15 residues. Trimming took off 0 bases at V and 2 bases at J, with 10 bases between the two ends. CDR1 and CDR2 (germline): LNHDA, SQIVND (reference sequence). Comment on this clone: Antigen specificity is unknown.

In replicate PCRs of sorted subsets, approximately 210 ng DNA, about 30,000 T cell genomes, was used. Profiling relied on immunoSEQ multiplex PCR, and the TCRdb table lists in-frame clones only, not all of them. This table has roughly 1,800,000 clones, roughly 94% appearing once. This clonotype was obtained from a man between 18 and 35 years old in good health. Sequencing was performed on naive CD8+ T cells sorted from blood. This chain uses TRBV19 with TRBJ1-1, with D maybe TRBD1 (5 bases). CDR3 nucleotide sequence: TGTGCCAGTAGTATAGATCTACAGGCTAACACTGAAGCTTTCTTT. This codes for CASSIDLQANTEAFF.